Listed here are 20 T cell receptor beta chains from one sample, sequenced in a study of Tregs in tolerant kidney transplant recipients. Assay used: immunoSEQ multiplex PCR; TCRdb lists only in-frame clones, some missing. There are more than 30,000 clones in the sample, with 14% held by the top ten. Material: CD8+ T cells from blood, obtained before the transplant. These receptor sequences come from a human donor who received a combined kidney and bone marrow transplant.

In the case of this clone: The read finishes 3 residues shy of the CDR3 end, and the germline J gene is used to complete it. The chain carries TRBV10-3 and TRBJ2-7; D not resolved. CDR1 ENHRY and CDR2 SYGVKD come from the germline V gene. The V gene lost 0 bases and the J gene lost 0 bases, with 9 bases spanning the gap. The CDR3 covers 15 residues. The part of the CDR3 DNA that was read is TGTGCCATCAGTGAGTCACCGGGTCTCTCCTACGAG. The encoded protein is CAISESPGLSYE. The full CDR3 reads CAISESPGLSYEQYF.

CDR3 protein: CASSVGAGPGELFF. CDR3 DNA, as far as it was read: TGTGCCAGCAGCGTAGGCGCGGGGCCCGGGGAG. This chain uses TRBV9 with TRBJ2-2; D possibly corresponds to TRBD2 (6 bases). The CDR3 goes on 3 residues after the read ends, and that part is filled in from the germline J gene. Germline V gene data show CDR1 as SGDLS and CDR2 as YYNGEE. V was cut by 0 bases and J by 6 bases, with 9 bases left in between. The CDR3 covers 14 residues.

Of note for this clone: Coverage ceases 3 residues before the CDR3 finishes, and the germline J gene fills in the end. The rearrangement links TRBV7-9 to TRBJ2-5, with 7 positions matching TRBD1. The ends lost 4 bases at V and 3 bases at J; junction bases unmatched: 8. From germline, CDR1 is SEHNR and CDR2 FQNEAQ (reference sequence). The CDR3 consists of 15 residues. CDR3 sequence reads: CASSSPQGVEETQYF. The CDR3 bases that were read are TGTGCCAGCAGCTCGCCTCAGGGGGTAGAAGAGACC. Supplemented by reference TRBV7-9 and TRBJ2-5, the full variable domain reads DTGVSQNPRHKITKRGQNVTFRCDPISEHNRLYWYRQTLGQGPEFLTYFQNEAQLEKSRLLSDRFSAERPKGSFSTLEIQRTEQGDSAMYLCASSSPQGVEETQYFGPGTRLLVL.

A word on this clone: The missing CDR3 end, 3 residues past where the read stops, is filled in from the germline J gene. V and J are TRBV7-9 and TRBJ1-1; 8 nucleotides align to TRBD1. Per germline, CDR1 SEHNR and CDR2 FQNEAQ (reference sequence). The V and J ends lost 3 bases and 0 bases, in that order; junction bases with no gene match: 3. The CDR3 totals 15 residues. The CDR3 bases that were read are TGTGCCAGCAGCTTGGACAGGGAGATGAACACTGAA. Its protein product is CASSLDREMNTE. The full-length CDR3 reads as CASSLDREMNTEAFF.

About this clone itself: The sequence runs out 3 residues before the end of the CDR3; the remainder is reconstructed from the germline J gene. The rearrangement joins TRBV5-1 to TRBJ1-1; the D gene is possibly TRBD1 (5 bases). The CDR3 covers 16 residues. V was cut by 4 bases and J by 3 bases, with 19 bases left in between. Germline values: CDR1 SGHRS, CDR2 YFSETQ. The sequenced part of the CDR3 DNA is TGCGCCAGCAGCCCCGGGGGACGGGCGCGGGACACTGAA. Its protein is CASSPGGRARDTE. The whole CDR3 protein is CASSPGGRARDTEAFF.

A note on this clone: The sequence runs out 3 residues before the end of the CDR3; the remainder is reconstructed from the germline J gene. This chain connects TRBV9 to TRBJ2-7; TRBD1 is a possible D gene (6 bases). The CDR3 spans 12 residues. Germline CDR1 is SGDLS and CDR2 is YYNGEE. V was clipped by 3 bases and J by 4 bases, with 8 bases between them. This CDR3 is CASSGTGYEQYF. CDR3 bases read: TGTGCCAGCAGCGGAACAGGGTACGAG.

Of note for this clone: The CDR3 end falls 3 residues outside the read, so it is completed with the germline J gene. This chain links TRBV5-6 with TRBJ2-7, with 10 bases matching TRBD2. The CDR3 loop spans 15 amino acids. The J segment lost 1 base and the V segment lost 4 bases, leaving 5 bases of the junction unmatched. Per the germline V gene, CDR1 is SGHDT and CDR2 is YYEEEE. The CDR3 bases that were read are TGTGCCAGCAGCCCCGGGACTAGCGTTTCCTACGAG. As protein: CASSPGTSVSYE. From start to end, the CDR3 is CASSPGTSVSYEQYF.

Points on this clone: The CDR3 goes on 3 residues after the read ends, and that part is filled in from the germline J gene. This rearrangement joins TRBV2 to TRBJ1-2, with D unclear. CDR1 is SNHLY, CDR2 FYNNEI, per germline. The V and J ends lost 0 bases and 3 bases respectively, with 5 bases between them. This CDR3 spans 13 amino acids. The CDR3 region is CASSEAPDYGYTF. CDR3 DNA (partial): TGTGCCAGCAGTGAAGCACCGGACTATGGC.

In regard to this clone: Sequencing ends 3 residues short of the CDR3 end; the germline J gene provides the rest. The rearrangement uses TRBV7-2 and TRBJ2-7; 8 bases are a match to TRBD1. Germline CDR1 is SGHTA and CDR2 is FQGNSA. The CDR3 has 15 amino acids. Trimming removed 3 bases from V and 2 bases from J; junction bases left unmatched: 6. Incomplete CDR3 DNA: TGTGCCAGCAGCTTGTCCGGGACAGGTACCTACGAG. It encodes CASSLSGTGTYE. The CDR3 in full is CASSLSGTGTYEQYF.

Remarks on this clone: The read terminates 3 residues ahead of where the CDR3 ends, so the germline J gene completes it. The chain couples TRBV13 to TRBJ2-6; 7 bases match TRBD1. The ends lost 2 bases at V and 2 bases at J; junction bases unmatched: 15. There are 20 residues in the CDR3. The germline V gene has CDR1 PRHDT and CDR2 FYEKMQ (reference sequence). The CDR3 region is CASSLSPRDRVVTGANVLTF. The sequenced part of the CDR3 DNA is TGTGCCAGCAGCTTAAGCCCCCGCGACAGGGTGGTTACTGGGGCCAACGTC.

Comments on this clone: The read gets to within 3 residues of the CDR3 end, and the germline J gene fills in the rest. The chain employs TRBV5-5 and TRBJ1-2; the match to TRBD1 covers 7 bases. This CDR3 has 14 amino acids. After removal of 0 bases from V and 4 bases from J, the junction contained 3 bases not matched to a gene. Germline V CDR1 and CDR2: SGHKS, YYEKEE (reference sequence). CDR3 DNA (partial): TGTGCCAGCAGCTTGGAGGCAGGGGGCTATGGC. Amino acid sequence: CASSLEAGGYG. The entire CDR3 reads CASSLEAGGYGYTF.

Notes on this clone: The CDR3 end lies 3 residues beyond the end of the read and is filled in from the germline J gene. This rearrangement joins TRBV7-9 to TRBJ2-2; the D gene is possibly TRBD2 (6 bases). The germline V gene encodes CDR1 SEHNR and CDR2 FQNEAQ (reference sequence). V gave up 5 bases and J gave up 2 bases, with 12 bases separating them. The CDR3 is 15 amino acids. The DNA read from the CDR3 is TGTGCCAGCAGCCCCCGGGACTTAAACACCGGGGAG. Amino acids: CASSPRDLNTGE. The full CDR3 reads CASSPRDLNTGELFF.

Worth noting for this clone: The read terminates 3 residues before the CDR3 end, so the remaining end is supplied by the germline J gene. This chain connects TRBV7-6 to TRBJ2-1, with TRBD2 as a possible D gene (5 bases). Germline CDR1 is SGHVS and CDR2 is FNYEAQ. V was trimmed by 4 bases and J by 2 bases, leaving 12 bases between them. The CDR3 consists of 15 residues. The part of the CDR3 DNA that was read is TGTGCCAGCAGCTCGGACTTTACTACCTACAATGAG. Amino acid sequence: CASSSDFTTYNE. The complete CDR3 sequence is CASSSDFTTYNEQFF.

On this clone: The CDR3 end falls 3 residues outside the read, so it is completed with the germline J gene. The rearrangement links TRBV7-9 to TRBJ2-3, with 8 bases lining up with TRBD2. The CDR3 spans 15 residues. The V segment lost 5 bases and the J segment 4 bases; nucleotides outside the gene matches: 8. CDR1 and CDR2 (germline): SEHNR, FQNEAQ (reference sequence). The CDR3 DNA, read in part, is TGTGCCAGCAGCAATAGCGGGAACCCACCAGATACG. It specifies CASSNSGNPPDT. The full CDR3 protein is CASSNSGNPPDTQYF.

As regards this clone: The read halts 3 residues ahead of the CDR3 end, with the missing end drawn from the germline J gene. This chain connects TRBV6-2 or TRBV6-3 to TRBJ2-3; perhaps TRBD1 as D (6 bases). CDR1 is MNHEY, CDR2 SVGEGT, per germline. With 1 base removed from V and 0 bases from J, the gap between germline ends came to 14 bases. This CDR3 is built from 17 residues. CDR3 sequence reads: CASSYFRDTISTDTQYF. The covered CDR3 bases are TGTGCCAGCAGTTACTTCCGGGACACGATAAGCACAGATACG.

The CDR3 DNA, read in part, is TGTGCCAGCAGCTTTGGCAGGGGAGGTCCTGAA. This gives the protein CASSFGRGGPE. The CDR3 in its entirety is CASSFGRGGPEAFF. This chain uses TRBV7-8 with TRBJ1-1; TRBD1 might be the D (6 bases). The observed sequence ends 3 residues before the CDR3 terminus, with the missing tail filled in from the germline J gene. The V end was cut by 3 bases, the J end by 6 bases, with 14 bases between. Per germline, CDR1 SGHVS and CDR2 FQNEAQ. The CDR3 runs to 14 residues.

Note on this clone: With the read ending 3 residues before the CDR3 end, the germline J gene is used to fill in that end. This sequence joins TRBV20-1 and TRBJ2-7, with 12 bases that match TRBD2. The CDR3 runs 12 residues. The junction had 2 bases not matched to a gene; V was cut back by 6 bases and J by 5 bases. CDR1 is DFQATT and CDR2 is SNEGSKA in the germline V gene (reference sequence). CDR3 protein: CSATSGSHEQYF. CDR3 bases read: TGCAGTGCGACTAGCGGGAGCCACGAG.

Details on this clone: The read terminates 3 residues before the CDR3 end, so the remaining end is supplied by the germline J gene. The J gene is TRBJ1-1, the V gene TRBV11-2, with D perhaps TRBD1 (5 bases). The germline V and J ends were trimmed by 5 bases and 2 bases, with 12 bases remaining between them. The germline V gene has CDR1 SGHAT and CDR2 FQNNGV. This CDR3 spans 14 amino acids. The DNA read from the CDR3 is TGTGCCAGCAGCCTAATAAGGGGTAACACTGAA. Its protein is CASSLIRGNTE. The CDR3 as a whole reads CASSLIRGNTEAFF.

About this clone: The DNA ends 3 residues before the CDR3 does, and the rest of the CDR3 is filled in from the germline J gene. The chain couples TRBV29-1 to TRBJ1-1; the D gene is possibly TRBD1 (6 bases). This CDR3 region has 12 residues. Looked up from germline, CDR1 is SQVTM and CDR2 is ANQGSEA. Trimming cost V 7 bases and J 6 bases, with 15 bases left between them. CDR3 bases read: TGCAGCGCAGTAACAGGGACGGCTGAA. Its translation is CSAVTGTAE. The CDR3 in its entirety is CSAVTGTAEAFF.

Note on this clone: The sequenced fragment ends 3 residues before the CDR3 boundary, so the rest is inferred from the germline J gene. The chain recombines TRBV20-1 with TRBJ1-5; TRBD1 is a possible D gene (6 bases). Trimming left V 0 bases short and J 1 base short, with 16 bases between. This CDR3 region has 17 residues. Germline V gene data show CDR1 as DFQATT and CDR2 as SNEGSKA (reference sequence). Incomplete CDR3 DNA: TGCAGTGCTAGAGATCTAGGGGGACATATCAGCAATCAGCCC. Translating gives CSARDLGGHISNQP. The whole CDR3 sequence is CSARDLGGHISNQPQHF.